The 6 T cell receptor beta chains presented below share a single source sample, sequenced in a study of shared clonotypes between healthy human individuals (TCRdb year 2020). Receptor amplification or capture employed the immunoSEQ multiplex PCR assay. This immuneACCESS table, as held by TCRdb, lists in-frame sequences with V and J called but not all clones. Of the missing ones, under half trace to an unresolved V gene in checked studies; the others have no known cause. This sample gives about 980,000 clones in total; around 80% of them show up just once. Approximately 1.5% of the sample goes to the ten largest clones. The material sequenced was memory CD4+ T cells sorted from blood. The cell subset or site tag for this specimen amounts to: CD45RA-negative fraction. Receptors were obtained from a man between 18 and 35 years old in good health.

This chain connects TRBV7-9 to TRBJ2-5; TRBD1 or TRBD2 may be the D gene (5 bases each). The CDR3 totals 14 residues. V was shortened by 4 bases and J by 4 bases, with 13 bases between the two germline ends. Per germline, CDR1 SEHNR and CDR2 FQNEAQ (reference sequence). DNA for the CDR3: TGTGCCAGCAGCTCTATTCGTGGGGGAGAGACCCAGTACTTC. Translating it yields CASSSIRGGETQYF.

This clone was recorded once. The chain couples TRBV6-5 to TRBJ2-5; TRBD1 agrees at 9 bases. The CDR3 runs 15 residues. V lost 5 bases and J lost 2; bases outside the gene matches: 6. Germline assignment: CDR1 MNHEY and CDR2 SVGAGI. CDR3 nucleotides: TGTGCCAGCAGTCAGCCGGGACAGGGTCAAGAGACCCAGTACTTC. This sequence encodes CASSQPGQGQETQYF.

Here the CDR3 reads CASRLQGLNTEAFF. Here the CDR3 DNA reads TGTGCCAGCAGATTACAGGGGCTGAACACTGAAGCTTTCTTT. The V gene is TRBV7-8, the J gene TRBJ1-1; 7 bases are a match to TRBD1. With 6 bases clipped from V and 0 bases from J, the junction kept 4 bases outside the gene matches. Germline values: CDR1 SGHVS, CDR2 FQNEAQ. The CDR3 has 14 residues.

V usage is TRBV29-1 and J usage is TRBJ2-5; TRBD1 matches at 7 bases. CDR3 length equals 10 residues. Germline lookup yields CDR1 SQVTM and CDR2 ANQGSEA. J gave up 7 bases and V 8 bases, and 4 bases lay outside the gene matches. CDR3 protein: CSFYRGTQYF. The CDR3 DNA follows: TGCAGCTTCTACAGGGGGACCCAGTACTTC.

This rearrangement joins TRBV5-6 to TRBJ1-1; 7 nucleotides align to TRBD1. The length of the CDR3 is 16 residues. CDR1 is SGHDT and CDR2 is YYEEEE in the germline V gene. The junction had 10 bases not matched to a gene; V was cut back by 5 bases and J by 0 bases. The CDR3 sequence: CASSPQGRLVNTEAFF. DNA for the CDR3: TGTGCCAGCAGTCCACAGGGGAGGCTAGTGAACACTGAAGCTTTCTTT.

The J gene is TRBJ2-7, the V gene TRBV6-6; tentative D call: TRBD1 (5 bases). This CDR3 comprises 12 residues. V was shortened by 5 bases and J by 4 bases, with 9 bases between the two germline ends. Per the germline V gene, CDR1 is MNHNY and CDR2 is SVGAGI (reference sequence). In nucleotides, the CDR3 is TGTGCCAGCAGTCAGACAGATTACGAGCAGTACTTC. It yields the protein CASSQTDYEQYF.